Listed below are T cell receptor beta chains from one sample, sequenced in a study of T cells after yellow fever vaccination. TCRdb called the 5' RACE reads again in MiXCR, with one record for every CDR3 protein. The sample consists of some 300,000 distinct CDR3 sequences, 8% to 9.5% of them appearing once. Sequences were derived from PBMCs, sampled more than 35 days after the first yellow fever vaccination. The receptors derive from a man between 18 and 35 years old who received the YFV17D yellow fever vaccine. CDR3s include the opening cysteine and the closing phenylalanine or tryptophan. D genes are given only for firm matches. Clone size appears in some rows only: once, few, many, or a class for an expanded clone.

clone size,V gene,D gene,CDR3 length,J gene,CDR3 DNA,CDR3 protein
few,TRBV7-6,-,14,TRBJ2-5,TGTGCCAGCAGCTTTAATCCAGGGGGGGAGACCCAGTACTTC,CASSFNPGGETQYF
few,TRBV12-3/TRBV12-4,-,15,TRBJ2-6,TGTGCCAGCAGTACCCCCACCGAGAGGGCCAACGTCCTGACTTTC,CASSTPTERANVLTF
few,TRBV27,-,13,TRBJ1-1,TGTGCCAGCACGACGGGGGGCGGGAATGAAGCTTTCTTT,CASTTGGGNEAFF
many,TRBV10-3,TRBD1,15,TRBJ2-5,TGTGCCATCAGTGGGGCGGACAGGGGGCAAGAGACCCAGTACTTC,CAISGADRGQETQYF
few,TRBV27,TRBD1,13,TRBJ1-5,TGTGCCAGCAGTGCGCGACAGGGGACGCCCCAGCATTTT,CASSARQGTPQHF
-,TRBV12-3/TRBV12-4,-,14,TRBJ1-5,TGTGCCAGCAGTTTGAACAGAAGGAGTCTGCCCCAGCATTTT,CASSLNRRSLPQHF
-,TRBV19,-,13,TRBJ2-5,TGTGCCAGTATAGGGTTCGGCGAGGGGACCCAGTACTTC,CASIGFGEGTQYF
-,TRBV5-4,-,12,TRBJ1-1,TGTGCCAGCACCGACAGGAACACTGAAGCTTTCTTT,CASTDRNTEAFF
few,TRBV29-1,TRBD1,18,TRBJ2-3,TGCAGCGTTGATGGGACAGTCGAAAAAAAGGGTAGCACAGATACGCAGTATTTT,CSVDGTVEKKGSTDTQYF
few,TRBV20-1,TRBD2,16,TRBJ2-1,TGCAGTGCTAGCCCGGCTAGCGGGGGACTACAGGATGAGCAGTTCTTC,CSASPASGGLQDEQFF
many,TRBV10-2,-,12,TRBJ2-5,TGCGCCAGCCGCGGGGTTAGGGAGACCCAGTACTTC,CASRGVRETQYF
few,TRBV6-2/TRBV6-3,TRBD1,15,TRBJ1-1,TGTGCCAGCATCCAAAGGACAGGGACGAACACTGAAGCTTTCTTT,CASIQRTGTNTEAFF
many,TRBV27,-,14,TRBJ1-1,TGTGCCAGCAGTTTAAGGGGGTCGGACACTGAAGCTTTCTTT,CASSLRGSDTEAFF
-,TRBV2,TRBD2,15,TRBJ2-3,TGTGCCAGCAAAAGACTAGCCTCGCGTTTAGATACGCAGTATTTT,CASKRLASRLDTQYF
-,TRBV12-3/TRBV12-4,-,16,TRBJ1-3,TGTGCCAGCACCCCAAGGACACCTCTCGCTGGAAACACCATATATTTT,CASTPRTPLAGNTIYF
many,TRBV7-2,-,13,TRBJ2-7,TGTGCCAGCAGCCTAAGGGGGGTCCGCGAGCAGTACTTC,CASSLRGVREQYF
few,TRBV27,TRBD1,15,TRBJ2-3,TGTGCCAGCAGTCCGGGGACAGTTAGCACAGATACGCAGTATTTT,CASSPGTVSTDTQYF
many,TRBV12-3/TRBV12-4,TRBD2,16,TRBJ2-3,TGTGCCAGCAGTTCCCCAGCGGGGGGAGGAACAGATACGCAGTATTTT,CASSSPAGGGTDTQYF
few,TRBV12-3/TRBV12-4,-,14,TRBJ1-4,TGTGCCAGCAGCCCCTCGGACGGACAAGAAAAACTGTTTTTT,CASSPSDGQEKLFF
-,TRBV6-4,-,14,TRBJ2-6,TGTGCCAGCAGTGACCTAGCTGGGGCCAACGTCCTGACTTTC,CASSDLAGANVLTF
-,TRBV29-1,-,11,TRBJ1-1,TGCAGCGTTGTCACTAACACTGAAGCTTTCTTT,CSVVTNTEAFF
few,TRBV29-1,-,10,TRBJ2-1,TGCAGCGTTGATAGAAATGAGCAGTTCTTC,CSVDRNEQFF
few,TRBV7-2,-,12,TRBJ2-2,TGTGCCAGCAGCTTGACAGTCGGGGAGCTGTTTTTT,CASSLTVGELFF
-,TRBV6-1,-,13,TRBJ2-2,TGTGCCAGCACCCTTACAGGGACCGGGGAGCTGTTTTTT,CASTLTGTGELFF
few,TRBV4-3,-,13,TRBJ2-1,TGCGCCAGCAGCCAAGGACATGACAATGAGCAGTTCTTC,CASSQGHDNEQFF
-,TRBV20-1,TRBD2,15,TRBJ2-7,TGCAGTGCTAGTATGCGGGGGGGCCGATCCTACGAGCAGTACTTC,CSASMRGGRSYEQYF
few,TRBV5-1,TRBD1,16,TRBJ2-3,TGCGCCAGCAGCTATACGGACAGGGGCAGGTCAGATACGCAGTATTTT,CASSYTDRGRSDTQYF
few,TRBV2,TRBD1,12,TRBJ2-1,TGTGCCAGCAATTGGGACAGCGAGGAGCAGTTCTTC,CASNWDSEEQFF
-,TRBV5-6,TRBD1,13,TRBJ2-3,TGTGCCAGCAGAACAGGGGAAACAGATACGCAGTATTTT,CASRTGETDTQYF
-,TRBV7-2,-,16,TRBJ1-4,TGTGCCAGCAGCTTAGGGGCCCTACCAACTAATGAAAAACTGTTTTTT,CASSLGALPTNEKLFF
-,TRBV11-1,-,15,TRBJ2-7,TGTGCCAGCAGCTTAGTCGGGACAAGTCGAAACGAGCAGTACTTC,CASSLVGTSRNEQYF
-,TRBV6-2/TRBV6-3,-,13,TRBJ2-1,TGTGCCAGCACTAAGAGCTCCTACAATGAGCAGTTCTTC,CASTKSSYNEQFF
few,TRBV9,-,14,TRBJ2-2,TGTGCCAGCAGCGCCGGGACTGTTCCCGGGGAGCTGTTTTTT,CASSAGTVPGELFF
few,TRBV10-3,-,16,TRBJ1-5,TGTGCCATCAGTGAGTCGGGGTCTTTAGGGAATCAGCCCCAGCATTTT,CAISESGSLGNQPQHF
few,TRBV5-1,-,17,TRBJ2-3,TGCGCCAGCCAAACAATCCCCTTCGATGCGGGCTCAGATACGCAGTATTTT,CASQTIPFDAGSDTQYF
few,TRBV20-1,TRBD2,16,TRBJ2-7,TGCAGTGCTAGAGATTCGCTAGCGGGGGACTCCTACGAGCAGTACTTC,CSARDSLAGDSYEQYF
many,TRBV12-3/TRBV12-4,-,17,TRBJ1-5,TGTGCCAGCAGTTTAAGTTTCGGCAGTTCCAGGAATCAGCCCCAGCATTTT,CASSLSFGSSRNQPQHF
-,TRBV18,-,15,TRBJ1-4,TGTGCCAGCTCACCATCCGGGGCCGGAGTCGAAAAACTGTTTTTT,CASSPSGAGVEKLFF
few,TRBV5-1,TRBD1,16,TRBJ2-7,TGCGCCAGCAGCTTGGCTTCGGGACAGGGTGGCTACGAGCAGTACTTC,CASSLASGQGGYEQYF
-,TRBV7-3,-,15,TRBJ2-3,TGTGCCAGCAGCCCGGACTACCTAAGCACAGATACGCAGTATTTT,CASSPDYLSTDTQYF
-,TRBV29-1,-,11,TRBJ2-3,TGCAGCGTTGACAGGTTTCAGGTGCAGTATTTT,CSVDRFQVQYF
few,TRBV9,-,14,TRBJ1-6,TGTGCCAGCAGCGTAGCAGGGGACAATTCACCCCTCCACTTT,CASSVAGDNSPLHF
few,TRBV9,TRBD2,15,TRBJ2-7,TGTGCCAGCAGTCGAACCGGGACTAGCCTCTACGAGCAGTACTTC,CASSRTGTSLYEQYF